These T cell receptor beta chains were read from a single sample in a study of OX40 agonist ivuxolimab in advanced cancers. Clones were read by immunoSEQ multiplex PCR, and TCRdb kept only the in-frame ones, dropping some. This sample has 60,000 to 100,000 clones, with under 95% found just once. The sequenced sample was CD4+ or CD8+ T cells sorted from blood, obtained in a trial of the OX40 agonist ivuxolimab. The source is an adult with an advanced solid tumor such as melanoma, head and neck, liver or kidney cancer. CDR3s include the opening cysteine and the closing phenylalanine or tryptophan. A D gene is named only where the DNA matches it firmly. Clone size is not always given. Where it is, it says once, few, many or a class for expanded clones.

DNA: TGTGCCAGCAGTTACGGTCTAGCGGAGAACACCGGGGAGCTGTTTTTT
CDR3: CASSYGLAENTGELFF
D: TRBD2
J: TRBJ2-2
size: NA
V: TRBV6-6

DNA: TGTGCCAGCAGCTTAGTTGGGGGGCGCACTGAAGCTTTCTTT
CDR3: CASSLVGGRTEAFF
D: NA
J: TRBJ1-1
size: NA
V: TRBV7-9

DNA: TGTGCCAGCAGCCCCCAGGGGGGCGGGGGCACTGAAGCTTTCTTT
CDR3: CASSPQGGGGTEAFF
D: TRBD1
J: TRBJ1-1
size: NA
V: TRBV6-5

DNA: TGTGCTAGCAGCTTAGGGACAGGGGAACCGGAGACCCAGTACTTC
CDR3: CASSLGTGEPETQYF
D: TRBD1
J: TRBJ2-5
size: NA
V: TRBV7-7

DNA: TGTGCCAGCAGCGCCGGGACTCCGAATGAGCAGTTCTTC
CDR3: CASSAGTPNEQFF
D: NA
J: TRBJ2-1
size: once
V: TRBV13

DNA: TGTGCCAGCAGCTTCAGGGGGAGCTCCTACGAGCAGTACTTC
CDR3: CASSFRGSSYEQYF
D: TRBD1
J: TRBJ2-7
size: NA
V: TRBV5-4

DNA: TGTGCCAGTAGTAAAACAGATTACTCCTACGAGCAGTACTTC
CDR3: CASSKTDYSYEQYF
D: NA
J: TRBJ2-7
size: NA
V: TRBV19

DNA: TGCGCCAGCAGCTTGGGAATGTGGACTAGCTACGAGCAGTACTTC
CDR3: CASSLGMWTSYEQYF
D: TRBD2
J: TRBJ2-7
size: NA
V: TRBV5-1

DNA: TGCGCCAGCAGCCAAGTTTCAGGAGGCAAAAACATTCAGTACTTC
CDR3: CASSQVSGGKNIQYF
D: NA
J: TRBJ2-4
size: NA
V: TRBV4-1

DNA: TGTGCCAGCAGTTTACAGGGACCCGGGGAGCTGTTTTTT
CDR3: CASSLQGPGELFF
D: NA
J: TRBJ2-2
size: once
V: TRBV27

DNA: TGTGCCAGCTCGCCCCGGGACGAGGGGGGCAATGAGCAGTTCTTC
CDR3: CASSPRDEGGNEQFF
D: NA
J: TRBJ2-1
size: NA
V: TRBV18

DNA: TGCGCCAGCAGCTTGGGTTATATGAACACTGAAGCTTTCTTT
CDR3: CASSLGYMNTEAFF
D: NA
J: TRBJ1-1
size: NA
V: TRBV5-1

DNA: TGTGCCAGCAGCTCTCGGACTGAAAGTGACAATGAGCAGTTCTTC
CDR3: CASSSRTESDNEQFF
D: NA
J: TRBJ2-1
size: NA
V: TRBV7-9

DNA: TGTGCCAGCAGCTCGGACGGCCACACCATATATTTT
CDR3: CASSSDGHTIYF
D: NA
J: TRBJ1-3
size: NA
V: TRBV5-4